Sequencing of this T cell receptor (beta chain) was carried out in a study of Graves' ophthalmopathy and Graves' hyperthyroidism. Diagnoses were established from clinical symptoms, serum thyroxine, TRAb, thyroid ultrasound and orbital computed tomography. The PBMCs had their origin in 10 ml of fresh peripheral blood. The TCR beta CDR3 regions underwent amplification from RNA transcripts. The library came from an HTBI-primed first-round RT-PCR and a second-round multiplex PCR. TCRdb independently ran MiXCR on the multiplex PCR reads; one entry per CDR3 protein. The sample includes some 170,000 distinct CDR3 sequences, 39% of them seen just once. This clonotype was detected many times. The sequenced material came from peripheral blood. The sequence was collected from a man between 25 and 39 years old with Graves' ophthalmopathy.

CDR3 sequence reads: CASSLSTGGGNTEAFF. The CDR3 DNA reads TGTGCCAGCAGTTTATCGACTGGAGGAGGGAACACTGAAGCTTTCTTT. The chain couples TRBV27 to TRBJ1-1, with D hard to call. Germline V gene lookup returns CDR1 MNHEY and CDR2 SMNVEV (reference sequence). V gave up 0 bases and J gave up 1 base, with 12 bases separating them. The CDR3 is made up of 16 amino acids.